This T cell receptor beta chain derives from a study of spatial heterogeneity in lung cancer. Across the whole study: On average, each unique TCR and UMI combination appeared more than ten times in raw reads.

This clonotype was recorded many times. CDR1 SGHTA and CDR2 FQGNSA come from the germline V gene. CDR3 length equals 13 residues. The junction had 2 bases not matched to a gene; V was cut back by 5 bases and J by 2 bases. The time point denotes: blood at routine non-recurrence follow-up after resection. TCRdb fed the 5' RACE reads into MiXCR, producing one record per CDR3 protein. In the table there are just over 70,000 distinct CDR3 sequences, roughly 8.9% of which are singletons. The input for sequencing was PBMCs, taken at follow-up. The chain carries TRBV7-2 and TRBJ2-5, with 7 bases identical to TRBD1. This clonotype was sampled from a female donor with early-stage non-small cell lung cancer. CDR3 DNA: TGTGCCAGCAGCCCGGGACAGCAAGAGACCCAGTACTTC. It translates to CASSPGQQETQYF.